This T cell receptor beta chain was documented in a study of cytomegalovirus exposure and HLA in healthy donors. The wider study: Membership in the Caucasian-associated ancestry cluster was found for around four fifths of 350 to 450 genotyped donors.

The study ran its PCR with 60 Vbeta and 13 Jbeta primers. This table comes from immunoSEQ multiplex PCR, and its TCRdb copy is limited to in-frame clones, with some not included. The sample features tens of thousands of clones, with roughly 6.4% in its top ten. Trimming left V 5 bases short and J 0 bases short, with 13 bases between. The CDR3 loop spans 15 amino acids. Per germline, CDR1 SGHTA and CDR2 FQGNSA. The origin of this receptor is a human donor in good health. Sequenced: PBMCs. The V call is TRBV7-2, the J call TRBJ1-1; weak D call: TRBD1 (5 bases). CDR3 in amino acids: CASSPVGGMNTEAFF. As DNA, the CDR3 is TGTGCCAGCAGCCCGGTGGGGGGAATGAACACTGAAGCTTTCTTT.